The table lists the clone carrying this T cell receptor beta chain with many counts. Its target is not known. This entry is derived from a study of identical twins. Germline V gene data show CDR1 as SGHVS and CDR2 as FQNEAQ. V lost 4 bases, J lost 0 bases, and 3 bases stayed unmatched. The CDR3 is made up of 15 amino acids. The authors used template switching to add a universal primer site and gave cDNA unique molecular identifiers. TCRdb called the 5' RACE reads again in MiXCR, with one record for every CDR3 protein. This table has about 340,000 distinct CDR3 sequences, more than 9% appearing once. Broader study findings: Memory repertoires showed no such pattern, whereas abundant cord blood beta clonotypes carried fewer insertions. The models gave estimates that fell short of the out-of-frame TCR alpha sharing seen in monozygotic twins.

The same sample was also studied in work on yellow fever vaccine responses in identical twins. From that study: After vaccination, twins' T cell response reportedly seemed partly convergent, partly personalized.

The sample taken for sequencing was CD8+ T cells sorted from blood. This clonotype was obtained from a woman between 18 and 30 years old in good health. This chain links TRBV7-8 with TRBJ2-1; the match to TRBD2 covers 7 bases. The CDR3 DNA sequence: TGTGCCAGCAGCTACGGGAGGAGCTCCTACAATGAGCAGTTCTTC. Encoded protein: CASSYGRSSYNEQFF.